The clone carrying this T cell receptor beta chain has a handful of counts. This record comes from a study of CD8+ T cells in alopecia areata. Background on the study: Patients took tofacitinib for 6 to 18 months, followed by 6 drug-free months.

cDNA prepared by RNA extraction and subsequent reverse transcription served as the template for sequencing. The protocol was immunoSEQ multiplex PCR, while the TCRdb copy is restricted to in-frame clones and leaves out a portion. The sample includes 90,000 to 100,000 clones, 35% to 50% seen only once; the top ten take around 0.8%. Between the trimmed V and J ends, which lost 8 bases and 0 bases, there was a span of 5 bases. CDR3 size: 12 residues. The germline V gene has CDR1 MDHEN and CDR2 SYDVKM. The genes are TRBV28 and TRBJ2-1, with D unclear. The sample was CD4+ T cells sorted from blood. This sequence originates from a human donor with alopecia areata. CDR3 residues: CASLSSYNEQFF. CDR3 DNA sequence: TGTGCCAGCCTAAGCTCCTACAATGAGCAGTTCTTC.